This TCR beta chain was captured by sequencing in a study of blood T cell repertoires in COVID-19. Across the whole study: Samples of COVID-19 (acute and convalescent) were obtained from the United States, Italy and Spain. PBMCs, B-cell-depleted T cells, or T cells provided the cDNA or gDNA that made up the material.

A single count supports this clone. Trimming removed 2 bases from V and 2 bases from J, with 12 bases in between. Germline values: CDR1 GTSNPN, CDR2 SVGIG (reference sequence). The CDR3 has 15 amino acids. Patients of the Seattle cohort, enrolled during active infection, were followed longitudinally. Per the authors' pipeline: Reference gene primer amplification in the assay estimated nucleated cell counts. Clones were sequenced by immunoSEQ multiplex PCR, and TCRdb holds only the in-frame ones, with some missing. V and J calls plus clone size are reproduced from that table; the DNA served to infer D and trimming. Of around 220,000 clones in the sample, more than 75% were seen once.

The sequenced material came from peripheral blood. This chain joins TRBV30 and TRBJ2-2, with D maybe TRBD1 (5 bases). The receptor comes from an elderly woman with COVID-19, enrolled during active disease. CDR3 nucleotides: TGTGCCTGGAGTCTAGACAGCCGTAACACCGGGGAGCTGTTTTTT. Translation: CAWSLDSRNTGELFF.